Listed below are T cell receptor beta chains from one sample, sequenced in a study of blood T cell repertoires in COVID-19. Assay used: immunoSEQ multiplex PCR; TCRdb lists only in-frame clones, some missing. The repertoire holds about 97,000 clones, with approximately 92% as singletons. The specimen was peripheral blood. The receptors stem from a man in his late teens or twenties with acute or convalescent COVID-19. The CDR3 runs from the conserved cysteine through the conserved F or W. Fields, in order: clone size, D gene, J gene, V gene, CDR3 DNA, CDR3 protein. D genes are given only for firm matches. Clone size is not always given. Where it is, it says once, few, many or a class for expanded clones.

>-|-|TRBJ1-6|TRBV18
TGTGCCAGCTCGGCAGGGTACAGCTATAATTCACCCCTCCACTTT
CASSAGYSYNSPLHF
>-|TRBD2|TRBJ2-7|TRBV9
TGTGCCAGCAGCGCGGGACTAGCGGAAATCTACGAGCAGTACTTC
CASSAGLAEIYEQYF
>-|-|TRBJ2-5|TRBV5-1
TGCGCCAGCAGCTTTCAGGCTGAGACCCAGTACTTC
CASSFQAETQYF
>-|-|TRBJ1-1|TRBV11-3
TGTGCCAGCAGCTTGTCCTCCTCCGGCACTGAAGCTTTCTTT
CASSLSSSGTEAFF
>once|-|TRBJ1-1|TRBV5-1
TGCGCCAGCAGCTTGGGGCTGGGAGGGGGGACTGAAGCTTTCTTT
CASSLGLGGGTEAFF
>-|TRBD1|TRBJ2-2|TRBV24-1
TGTGCCACCAGTGCCCAAGGACAGGTATTAAACACCGGGGAGCTGTTTTTT
CATSAQGQVLNTGELFF
>-|TRBD1|TRBJ1-1|TRBV30
TGTGCCTGGAGTGCCCTAGGGGACAGCTCAAAAGCTTTCTTT
CAWSALGDSSKAFF
>-|TRBD1|TRBJ1-4|TRBV4-2
TGTGCCAGCAGCTCACAGGGGGAAGAAAAACTGTTTTTT
CASSSQGEEKLFF
>-|TRBD2|TRBJ2-5|TRBV3-1/TRBV3-2
TGTGCCAGCAGCCGAGACCTGGGACTAGGGCAAGAGACCCAGTACTTC
CASSRDLGLGQETQYF
>once|-|TRBJ2-7|TRBV4-2
TGTGCCAGCAGCCAAGAAGGTTTCCAGCGGACCCTTGAGGAGCAGTACTTC
CASSQEGFQRTLEEQYF
>-|-|TRBJ1-2|TRBV24-1
TGTGCCACCAGCGAGGGAGGAACCTATGGCTACACCTTC
CATSEGGTYGYTF
>once|-|TRBJ1-1|TRBV20-1
TGCAGTGCTAGTAACCGGTTAACGAGCACTGAAGCTTTCTTT
CSASNRLTSTEAFF
>-|TRBD2|TRBJ2-1|TRBV6-1
TGTGCCAGCAGTGAATTGAGGGCTAGCGGGACACACAGCTCCTACAATGAGCAGTTCTTC
CASSELRASGTHSSYNEQFF